What follows are 17 T cell receptor beta chains derived from one specimen sequenced in a study of OX40 agonist ivuxolimab in advanced cancers. The table came from immunoSEQ multiplex PCR; TCRdb's copy has only in-frame clones and leaves some out. The sample yields tens of thousands of clones, about 89% seen once. This specimen was CD4+ or CD8+ T cells sorted from blood, taken in a trial of the OX40 agonist ivuxolimab. These receptor sequences come from an adult with an advanced solid tumor such as melanoma, head and neck, liver or kidney cancer.

The chain combines TRBV28 with TRBJ2-5, with TRBD2 matching over 9 bases. This CDR3 contains 20 residues. After removal of 5 bases from V and 4 bases from J, the junction contained 23 bases not matched to a gene. Germline V gene lookup returns CDR1 MDHEN and CDR2 SYDVKM. In DNA form, the CDR3 reads TGTGCCAGCAGTGGAGTCTTATATGGGGTTAGCGGGGGTGGACGAGAGACCCAGTACTTC. It yields the protein CASSGVLYGVSGGGRETQYF.

This clone was seen only once. The CDR3 sequence is CASSSTGHYGYTF. The CDR3 bases are TGTGCCAGCAGCTCGACAGGGCACTATGGCTACACCTTC. This rearrangement joins TRBV27 to TRBJ1-2; 7 bases fit TRBD1. V lost 6 bases, J lost 3 bases, and 4 bases stayed unmatched. Germline assignment: CDR1 MNHEY and CDR2 SMNVEV (reference sequence). This CDR3 contains 13 residues.

The chain uses TRBV27 and TRBJ1-1, with D hard to call. CDR1 MNHEY and CDR2 SMNVEV come from the germline V gene (reference sequence). The V and J ends lost 3 bases and 2 bases respectively, with 10 bases between them. The CDR3 spans 14 residues. In DNA form, the CDR3 reads TGTGCCAGCAGTTTGATGGTGAGAAACACTGAAGCTTTCTTT. This codes for CASSLMVRNTEAFF.

This clone was recorded once. The chain employs TRBV4-2 and TRBJ1-3; D uncertain. The CDR3 extends over 15 amino acids. In germline, CDR1 is LGHNA, CDR2 YNFKEQ. The V end was cut by 4 bases, the J end by 0 bases, with 10 bases between. CDR3 bases: TGTGCCAGCAGCCTTTCCCCGAGCTCTGGAAACACCATATATTTT. This codes for CASSLSPSSGNTIYF.

This chain links TRBV11-2 with TRBJ1-1, with D maybe TRBD1 (6 bases). The CDR3 consists of 14 residues. V gave up 8 bases and J gave up 5 bases, with 18 bases separating them. Germline-derived CDR1 and CDR2 are SGHAT and FQNNGV. The CDR3 loop is CASWEGGLETEAFF. CDR3 DNA: TGTGCCAGCTGGGAGGGGGGTTTGGAGACTGAAGCTTTCTTT.

The chain links TRBV9 to TRBJ1-2; possible D gene TRBD1, 5 bases. CDR3 length equals 16 residues. V was shortened by 0 bases and J by 2 bases, with 14 bases between the two germline ends. The germline V gene encodes CDR1 SGDLS and CDR2 YYNGEE. The CDR3 sequence: CASSVDYRGPNYGYTF. CDR3 DNA sequence: TGTGCCAGCAGCGTAGATTATAGGGGCCCCAACTATGGCTACACCTTC. Filled out from reference TRBV9 and TRBJ1-2, the complete variable domain reads DSGVTQTPKHLITATGQRVTLRCSPRSGDLSVYWYQQSLDQGLQFLIQYYNGEERAKGNILERFSAQQFPDLHSELNLSSLELGDSALYFCASSVDYRGPNYGYTFGSGTRLTVV.

This clone has just one count. This chain links TRBV2 with TRBJ2-1; 12 bases are a match to TRBD2. The CDR3 loop spans 15 amino acids. After removal of 7 bases from V and 5 bases from J, the junction contained 6 bases not matched to a gene. From germline, CDR1 is SNHLY and CDR2 FYNNEI. CDR3: CASTDLAGGNNEQFF. The CDR3 DNA reads as TGTGCCAGCACTGATCTAGCGGGGGGGAACAATGAGCAGTTCTTC. Variable domain in full (rest from reference TRBV2 and TRBJ2-1): EPEVTQTPSHQVTQMGQEVILRCVPISNHLYFYWYRQILGQKVEFLVSFYNNEISEKSEIFDDQFSVERPDGSNFTLKIRSTKLEDSAMYFCASTDLAGGNNEQFFGPGTRLTVL.

The chain has TRBV28 and TRBJ1-3; 7 nucleotides match TRBD1. Germline-derived CDR1 and CDR2 are MDHEN and SYDVKM. The CDR3 has 15 residues. V was pared by 3 bases and J by 0 bases, with 2 bases of the junction left unmatched. The CDR3 DNA reads as TGTGCCAGCAGTTTTGCAGGGGGCTCTGGAAACACCATATATTTT. Protein sequence: CASSFAGGSGNTIYF.

This sequence joins TRBV5-5 and TRBJ1-2; D remains unclear. CDR3 size: 13 residues. CDR1 and CDR2 (germline): SGHKS, YYEKEE (reference sequence). Trimming cost V 4 bases and J 2 bases, with 9 bases left between them. In DNA, the CDR3 is TGTGCCAGCAGCCAAGACATAAACTATGGCTACACCTTC. It translates to CASSQDINYGYTF.

The chain recombines TRBV18 with TRBJ1-2; unclear D gene. The V end lost 6 bases, the J end lost 6 bases, and 17 bases lay between the germline ends. The CDR3 length is 14 residues. Germline assignment: CDR1 KGHSH and CDR2 LQKENI. The DNA of the CDR3 is TGTGCCAGCTCCCAAGGGTCGGCAGCAGATGGCTACACCTTC. Its translation: CASSQGSAADGYTF.

The rearrangement links TRBV13 to TRBJ2-1, with 7 positions matching TRBD2. With V trimmed by 1 base and J by 5 bases, 8 bases remained unmatched. Germline assignment: CDR1 PRHDT and CDR2 FYEKMQ (reference sequence). This CDR3 spans 16 amino acids. This CDR3 reads CASSLVSSGVNNEQFF. The CDR3 DNA follows: TGTGCCAGCAGCTTAGTTTCTAGCGGCGTGAACAATGAGCAGTTCTTC.

The sample holds one count of this clone. The chain employs TRBV28 and TRBJ2-7; D may be TRBD1 (5 bases). Trimming pared 7 bases from V and 0 bases from J, leaving 10 bases between. CDR3 length: 13 residues. From germline, CDR1 is MDHEN and CDR2 SYDVKM. This chain's CDR3 is CASKGHISYEQYF. The DNA of the CDR3 is TGTGCCAGCAAGGGGCACATCTCCTACGAGCAGTACTTC.

This clone showed up just a few times. The genes are TRBV7-2 and TRBJ1-5; D is undetermined. Germline lookup yields CDR1 SGHTA and CDR2 FQGNSA. Trimming pared 0 bases from V and 7 bases from J, leaving 7 bases between. The CDR3 is 13 residues long. CDR3 loop: CASSLATFQPQHF. CDR3 DNA sequence: TGTGCCAGCAGCTTAGCGACATTCCAGCCCCAGCATTTT.

This chain connects TRBV5-5 to TRBJ2-1; D may match TRBD1 or TRBD2 (5 bases each). The CDR3 is made up of 14 amino acids. The V gene's germline CDR1 is SGHKS and CDR2 YYEKEE (reference sequence). The V gene lost 3 bases and the J gene lost 8 bases, with 15 bases spanning the gap. The CDR3 reads CASSSGPPWDEQFF. CDR3 DNA: TGTGCCAGCAGCTCGGGACCCCCGTGGGATGAGCAGTTCTTC.

In its sample, this clone was seen a few times. The chain has TRBV9 and TRBJ2-1; 11 nucleotides line up with TRBD2. V lost 5 bases, J lost 9 bases, and 10 bases stayed unmatched. Germline V gene sequence: CDR1 SGDLS, CDR2 YYNGEE. The length of the CDR3 is 15 residues. The CDR3 spells CASRPDSGGATEQFF. In DNA, the CDR3 is TGTGCCAGCAGGCCCGATAGCGGGGGGGCCACTGAGCAGTTCTTC.

The gene calls are TRBV11-2 and TRBJ1-2; D call uncertain. This CDR3 comprises 14 residues. Deletions cut 5 bases from V and 3 bases from J, with 13 bases between. CDR1 is SGHAT and CDR2 is FQNNGV in the germline V gene. The CDR3 DNA is TGTGCCAGCAGCAGCCGGAGGGCCTACTATGGCTACACCTTC. Its translation: CASSSRRAYYGYTF.

The chain has TRBV6-5 and TRBJ1-3; D is uncertain. The germline V and J ends were trimmed by 0 bases and 0 bases, with 6 bases remaining between them. The CDR3 is 15 residues long. Per germline, CDR1 MNHEY and CDR2 SVGAGI. The CDR3 nucleotides read TGTGCCAGCAGTTACTCGAGTGGCTCTGGAAACACCATATATTTT. Translating it yields CASSYSSGSGNTIYF.